These 29 T cell receptor beta chains came from one sample sequenced in a study of cytomegalovirus exposure and HLA in healthy donors (dated by TCRdb to 2015 to 2018). Library preparation was by the immunoSEQ multiplex PCR assay. TCRdb re-hosts the immuneACCESS table, in-frame sequences only. Its copies lack some clones; in the studies checked, an unresolved V gene accounts for under half of them, and the cause for the rest is not known. This sample lists roughly 63,000 clones; around 90% were detected once. The ten largest clones take up over 1% of the sample. Specimen: PBMCs. These TCRs come from a woman younger than 35 in good health and CMV-seronegative.

The genes are TRBV19 and TRBJ1-5; 7 nucleotides line up with TRBD1. Germline loops: CDR1 LNHDA, CDR2 SQIVND (reference sequence). The length of the CDR3 is 17 residues. V gave up 7 bases and J gave up 2 bases; unmatched junction bases: 14. CDR3 region: CASTPVQNRGGNQPQHF. In DNA, the CDR3 is TGTGCCAGTACCCCGGTACAGAACAGGGGAGGCAATCAGCCCCAGCATTTT. Full variable domain (rest looked up from reference TRBV19 and TRBJ1-5): DGGITQSPKYLFRKEGQNVTLSCEQNLNHDAMYWYRQDPGQGLRLIYYSQIVNDFQKGDIAEGYSVSREKKESFPLTVTSAQKNPTAFYLCASTPVQNRGGNQPQHFGDGTRLSIL.

This rearrangement joins TRBV10-3 to TRBJ2-3, with 10 bases that match TRBD2. V lost 5 bases, J lost 2 bases, and 7 bases stayed unmatched. The CDR3 sequence is 16 residues long. Germline V lookup: CDR1 ENHRY, CDR2 SYGVKD. As DNA, the CDR3 is TGTGCCATCAGTCCGATAGCGGGAGGCCCCACAGATACGCAGTATTTT. Residues: CAISPIAGGPTDTQYF.

The chain combines TRBV2 with TRBJ2-7, with D possibly being TRBD1 (6 bases). V gave up 3 bases and J gave up 3 bases, with 18 bases separating them. Looked up from germline, CDR1 is SNHLY and CDR2 is FYNNEI. CDR3 size: 16 residues. The CDR3 sequence: CASSDNSLGQNYEQYF. The CDR3 DNA sequence: TGTGCCAGCAGTGATAATTCGCTCGGACAGAACTACGAGCAGTACTTC. Full variable domain (rest looked up from reference TRBV2 and TRBJ2-7): EPEVTQTPSHQVTQMGQEVILRCVPISNHLYFYWYRQILGQKVEFLVSFYNNEISEKSEIFDDQFSVERPDGSNFTLKIRSTKLEDSAMYFCASSDNSLGQNYEQYFGPGTRLTVT.

There are a few counts of this clone. The gene calls are TRBV7-9 and TRBJ2-7; perhaps TRBD1 as D (5 bases). This CDR3 comprises 13 residues. Trimming shortened V by 5 bases and J by 0 bases, and 8 bases separated the two germline ends. The V gene's germline CDR1 is SEHNR and CDR2 FQNEAQ (reference sequence). CDR3 DNA sequence: TGTGCCAGCAGCCAAGACAGCTCCTACGAGCAGTACTTC. Translating gives CASSQDSSYEQYF. Supplemented by reference TRBV7-9 and TRBJ2-7, the full variable domain reads DTGVSQNPRHKITKRGQNVTFRCDPISEHNRLYWYRQTLGQGPEFLTYFQNEAQLEKSRLLSDRFSAERPKGSFSTLEIQRTEQGDSAMYLCASSQDSSYEQYFGPGTRLTVT.

The V gene is TRBV30, the J gene TRBJ2-5; D is perhaps TRBD2 (5 bases). Germline loops: CDR1 GTSNPN, CDR2 SVGIG (reference sequence). Trimming removed 1 base at V and 9 bases at J, with 15 bases between. The CDR3 runs 13 residues. CDR3: CAWSGNSPEAQYF. For the CDR3, the DNA is TGTGCCTGGAGTGGGAATAGCCCGGAGGCCCAGTACTTC.

This sequence joins TRBV6-1 and TRBJ1-5; TRBD1 might be the D (6 bases). Germline V gene lookup returns CDR1 MNHNS and CDR2 SASEGT. The ends were cut back, 7 bases at V and 0 bases at J, with 10 bases in the middle. The CDR3 has 14 residues. The CDR3 here is CASTRGNSNQPQHF. CDR3 coding DNA: TGTGCCAGCACGAGGGGGAATAGCAATCAGCCCCAGCATTTT.

The chain is built from TRBV10-3 and TRBJ2-2, with 11 nucleotides matching TRBD2. Germline-derived CDR1 and CDR2 are ENHRY and SYGVKD. The CDR3 contains 17 residues. J gave up 6 bases and V 2 bases, and 8 bases lay outside the gene matches. The CDR3 region has the DNA TGTGCCATCAGTGAGCCCTTAGCGGGGGGGCCCCCCGGGGAGCTGTTTTTT. This encodes CAISEPLAGGPPGELFF.

This rearrangement joins TRBV15 to TRBJ2-2; D remains unclear. Trimming removed 0 bases from V and 0 bases from J, with 8 bases in between. Germline assignment: CDR1 LNHNV and CDR2 YYDKDF (reference sequence). CDR3 size: 16 residues. This chain's CDR3 is CATSRDYTANTGELFF. The CDR3 DNA reads TGTGCCACCAGCAGAGATTATACGGCGAACACCGGGGAGCTGTTTTTT.

This clone was counted only a few times. V usage is TRBV11-2 and J usage is TRBJ2-2; the match to TRBD1 covers 7 bases. This CDR3 spans 17 amino acids. With 2 bases clipped from V and 1 base from J, the junction kept 7 bases outside the gene matches. CDR1 is SGHAT and CDR2 is FQNNGV in the germline V gene. The CDR3 DNA sequence: TGTGCCAGCAGCTTATTCGGACAGGCGAGGAACACCGGGGAGCTGTTTTTT. Its translation is CASSLFGQARNTGELFF. Full variable domain (remainder filled in from reference TRBV11-2 and TRBJ2-2): EAGVAQSPRYKIIEKRQSVAFWCNPISGHATLYWYQQILGQGPKLLIQFQNNGVVDDSQLPKDRFSAERLKGVDSTLKIQPAKLEDSAVYLCASSLFGQARNTGELFFGEGSRLTVL.

The CDR3 region has the DNA TGTGCCAGCAGTTTAGGAACTAGCAGCTCCTACGAGCAGTACTTC. Its translation: CASSLGTSSSYEQYF. V usage is TRBV28 and J usage is TRBJ2-7, with D tentatively TRBD2 (6 bases). There are 15 residues in the CDR3. The germline V and J ends were trimmed by 2 bases and 0 bases, with 11 bases remaining between them. Germline loops: CDR1 MDHEN, CDR2 SYDVKM.

This chain uses TRBV28 with TRBJ1-1; D is perhaps TRBD1 (5 bases). The CDR3 length is 17 residues. Per the germline V gene, CDR1 is MDHEN and CDR2 is SYDVKM. The V and J ends lost 3 bases and 5 bases respectively, with 22 bases between them. The CDR3 protein is CASSLLDQQAEQTEAFF. The CDR3 DNA is TGTGCCAGCAGTTTGCTGGACCAACAGGCGGAACAAACTGAAGCTTTCTTT.

This clone was seen just once. V is TRBV5-1 and J is TRBJ1-5; D may be TRBD1 (5 bases). Trimming removed 0 bases at V and 6 bases at J, with 16 bases between. CDR1 is SGHRS, CDR2 YFSETQ, per germline. This CDR3 region has 16 residues. DNA for the CDR3: TGCGCCAGCAGCTTGGGGGGCGTGGCGGGGAGTCAGCCCCAGCATTTT. It codes for CASSLGGVAGSQPQHF. Looking up the rest from reference TRBV5-1 and TRBJ1-5 gives the full variable domain: KAGVTQTPRYLIKTRGQQVTLSCSPISGHRSVSWYQQTPGQGLQFLFEYFSETQRNKGNFPGRFSGRQFSNSRSEMNVSTLELGDSALYLCASSLGGVAGSQPQHFGDGTRLSIL.

The chain couples TRBV7-9 to TRBJ2-1; TRBD1 agrees at 7 bases. Trimming at V came to 4 bases and at J to 7 bases, leaving 13 bases not matched to a gene. The CDR3 length is 16 residues. Germline V gene sequence: CDR1 SEHNR, CDR2 FQNEAQ (reference sequence). The CDR3 here is CASSSTTGRHRNEQFF. The CDR3 coding sequence is TGTGCCAGCAGCTCCACGACAGGGCGCCACAGAAATGAGCAGTTCTTC.

This chain links TRBV28 with TRBJ2-7; 9 positions match TRBD1. The CDR3 contains 15 residues. The trim removed 6 bases at V and 5 bases at J, leaving 11 bases unmatched. Germline CDR1 and CDR2: MDHEN and SYDVKM. The CDR3 protein is CASSPPGQGRDEQYF. The CDR3 nucleotides are TGTGCCAGCAGCCCGCCCGGACAGGGGAGGGACGAGCAGTACTTC.

This clone has more than one count but fewer than ten. The chain recombines TRBV10-2 with TRBJ1-5; weak D call: TRBD1 (6 bases). Trimming removed 3 bases from V and 3 bases from J, with 15 bases in between. This CDR3 has 16 amino acids. CDR1 and CDR2 from the germline V gene are WSHSY and SAAADI. CDR3 DNA sequence: TGCGCCAGCAGTGATATAAGGACAGCACACAATCAGCCCCAGCATTTT. Its translation: CASSDIRTAHNQPQHF.

The genes are TRBV28 and TRBJ1-5; D may be TRBD1 (6 bases). V lost 2 bases and J 5 bases, leaving 7 bases between the germline ends. The CDR3 has 13 amino acids. The germline V gene has CDR1 MDHEN and CDR2 SYDVKM. DNA for the CDR3: TGTGCCAGCAGTTTACAGGGGTATCAGCCCCAGCATTTT. It codes for CASSLQGYQPQHF.

This clone has a single count. The chain recombines TRBV18 with TRBJ2-7; D perhaps matches TRBD2 (5 bases). This CDR3 contains 13 residues. CDR1 and CDR2 from the germline V gene are KGHSH and LQKENI. Trimming removed 0 bases from V and 5 bases from J, with 8 bases in between. CDR3 sequence: CASSPPGNHEQYF. DNA of the CDR3: TGTGCCAGCTCACCACCCGGGAACCACGAGCAGTACTTC.

CDR3 region: CASSAAGTSGRDEQFF. The CDR3 bases are TGTGCCAGCAGCGCTGCCGGGACTAGCGGGAGAGATGAGCAGTTCTTC. This chain uses TRBV5-4 with TRBJ2-1; 14 bases are a match to TRBD2. The CDR3 is 16 residues long. V lost 4 bases, J lost 8 bases, and 8 bases stayed unmatched. Germline-derived CDR1 and CDR2 are SGHNT and YYREEE (reference sequence).

The chain employs TRBV27 and TRBJ2-1, with TRBD1 matching 10 bases. The CDR3 sequence is 14 residues long. Germline V gene sequence: CDR1 MNHEY, CDR2 SMNVEV (reference sequence). After removal of 6 bases from V and 2 bases from J, the junction contained 1 base not matched to a gene. CDR3 residues: CASRDRGAYNEQFF. In DNA, the CDR3 is TGTGCCAGCAGGGACAGGGGGGCCTACAATGAGCAGTTCTTC.

The V and J genes are TRBV28 and TRBJ2-3, with D maybe TRBD1 (5 bases). The CDR3 contains 15 residues. The germline gives CDR1 MDHEN, CDR2 SYDVKM. V was cut by 6 bases and J by 7 bases, with 20 bases left in between. The CDR3 DNA reads TGTGCCAGCAGCCTGGGTGGTCAGGGTGAAAATACGCAGTATTTT. It codes for CASSLGGQGENTQYF.

This chain connects TRBV18 to TRBJ2-7, with D unresolved. The CDR3 is 14 amino acids. The V gene lost 3 bases and the J gene lost 0 bases, with 9 bases spanning the gap. Germline CDR1 KGHSH, CDR2 LQKENI. Written as DNA, the CDR3 is TGTGCCAGCTCACCCGCAGGTAGCTCCTACGAGCAGTACTTC. Its translation is CASSPAGSSYEQYF.

The sample holds one count of this clone. CDR3 residues: CSAGVDSPLHF. DNA for the CDR3: TGCAGTGCAGGGGTAGATTCACCCCTCCACTTT. The chain is built from TRBV20-1 and TRBJ1-6, with D possibly being TRBD1 (5 bases). Germline loops: CDR1 DFQATT, CDR2 SNEGSKA (reference sequence). V lost 6 bases and J 8 bases, leaving 8 bases between the germline ends. The CDR3 runs to 11 residues.

This clone was counted only a few times. V usage is TRBV6-9 and J usage is TRBJ2-7, with 13 bases that match TRBD2. This CDR3 is 15 amino acids long. V lost 4 bases to trimming and J lost 0 bases; unmatched junction nucleotides: 0. Per germline, CDR1 MNHGY and CDR2 SVAAGI. The CDR3 DNA reads as TGTGCCAGCAGTTGGACTAGCGGGAGCTCCTACGAGCAGTACTTC. It encodes CASSWTSGSSYEQYF.

The CDR3 sequence: CAISEPAGGPLEQYF. The CDR3 bases are TGTGCCATCAGTGAGCCGGCGGGAGGGCCGCTCGAGCAGTACTTC. V and J are TRBV10-3 and TRBJ2-7; 9 positions agree with TRBD2. This CDR3 contains 15 residues. Germline V gene data show CDR1 as ENHRY and CDR2 as SYGVKD. Trimming cost V 2 bases and J 6 bases; bases outside gene matches: 8.

In its sample, this clone was seen once. The chain combines TRBV27 with TRBJ1-2; the D gene is possibly TRBD1 (5 bases). V was cut by 5 bases and J by 8 bases, with 12 bases left in between. In germline, CDR1 is MNHEY, CDR2 SMNVEV (reference sequence). This CDR3 contains 12 residues. CDR3 in amino acids: CASSPPGGGYTF. CDR3 nucleotides: TGTGCCAGCAGTCCACCGGGGGGAGGCTACACCTTC.

The V and J genes are TRBV4-1 and TRBJ2-2; TRBD2 aligns across 8 bases. The length of the CDR3 is 16 residues. Per germline, CDR1 MGHRA and CDR2 YSYEKL. Trimming removed 0 bases from V and 5 bases from J; junction bases left unmatched: 5. The CDR3 here is CASSQEKAGDTGELFF. CDR3 DNA sequence: TGCGCCAGCAGCCAAGAAAAAGCGGGGGATACCGGGGAGCTGTTTTTT.

The chain joins TRBV7-2 to TRBJ1-6, with 12 bases identical to TRBD1. Per the germline V gene, CDR1 is SGHTA and CDR2 is FQGNSA. This CDR3 spans 18 amino acids. J gave up 7 bases and V 2 bases, and 9 bases lay outside the gene matches. The CDR3: CASSLIVPGQGANSPLHF. CDR3 DNA: TGTGCCAGCAGCTTAATAGTCCCGGGACAGGGGGCGAATTCACCCCTCCACTTT.

The chain recombines TRBV5-1 with TRBJ1-2; 7 bases are a match to TRBD1. This CDR3 region has 15 residues. The germline V gene has CDR1 SGHRS and CDR2 YFSETQ. The junction had 7 bases not matched to a gene; V was cut back by 0 bases and J by 5 bases. The DNA of the CDR3 is TGCGCCAGCAGCTTGGAGGGGGCAGGGGGTTATGGCTACACCTTC. Translation gives CASSLEGAGGYGYTF.

This clone was seen once. The rearrangement uses TRBV5-1 and TRBJ1-2; D might be TRBD1 (5 bases). Germline V lookup: CDR1 SGHRS, CDR2 YFSETQ. Trimming shortened V by 0 bases and J by 3 bases, and 15 bases separated the two germline ends. CDR3 length equals 16 residues. The CDR3 loop reads CASSLVPTESHYGYTF. Here the CDR3 DNA reads TGCGCCAGCAGCTTGGTTCCGACAGAATCCCACTATGGCTACACCTTC.